This T cell receptor beta chain originates from a study of OX40 agonist ivuxolimab in advanced cancers. Study details: The patients' treatment was ivuxolimab, an agonistic anti-OX40 (CD134) antibody. With a range of roughly 23 to 90, age averaged about 59 years, and 75% to 90% were male.

This clone was detected a few times. Its antigen is not known. The repertoire was sequenced with immunoSEQ multiplex PCR; TCRdb's copy has only in-frame clones and lacks some. The data contain tens of thousands of clones, roughly nine tenths of them seen just once; the ten biggest clones take up roughly 15%. The CDR3 spans 15 residues. Germline V lookup: CDR1 MRHNA, CDR2 SNTAGT. The junction had 5 bases not matched to a gene; V was cut back by 6 bases and J by 0 bases. Study-wide results and limits: CD4+ and CD8+ blood T cells expanded clonally by week 6 at 0.1 to 3.0 mg/kg.

The receptor comes from an adult with an advanced solid tumor such as melanoma, head and neck, liver or kidney cancer. Sequencing was performed on CD4+ or CD8+ T cells sorted from blood, taken in a trial of the OX40 agonist ivuxolimab. V and J are TRBV6-4 and TRBJ2-1; 7 bases fit TRBD2. The CDR3 nucleotides read TGTGCCAGCAGCCTAGCGGTAAGCTCCTACAATGAGCAGTTCTTC. Amino acid sequence: CASSLAVSSYNEQFF.